The 26 T cell receptor beta chains listed next were all sequenced from one sample in a study of lymphopenia after photon versus proton radiotherapy. The protocol was immunoSEQ multiplex PCR, while the TCRdb copy is restricted to in-frame clones and leaves out a portion. The repertoire holds under 70,000 clones, roughly 92% seen once, with 2.2% in the top ten. Sequencing was performed on peripheral blood, taken from a patient treated with photon-based radiotherapy. The receptors come from a woman in her thirties or forties with cholangiocarcinoma.

The chain uses TRBV28 and TRBJ2-1, with a tentative D call TRBD1 (6 bases). This CDR3 region has 16 residues. Germline V gene lookup returns CDR1 MDHEN and CDR2 SYDVKM. With 5 bases removed from V and 9 bases from J, the gap between germline ends came to 23 bases. This chain's CDR3 is CASSPPGQLKGGEQFF. CDR3 DNA: TGTGCCAGCAGTCCGCCGGGACAATTGAAAGGGGGTGAGCAGTTCTTC.

CDR3 coding DNA: TGTGCCAGCAGCTCCCATGGGGACGAGCAGTACTTC. This gives the protein CASSSHGDEQYF. The chain joins TRBV7-8 to TRBJ2-7; unclear D gene. Trimming cost V 4 bases and J 5 bases, with 9 bases left between them. The CDR3 covers 12 residues. Germline V lookup: CDR1 SGHVS, CDR2 FQNEAQ.

V gene TRBV28 combines with J gene TRBJ2-7; D possibly corresponds to TRBD2 (5 bases). The CDR3 has 15 residues. Trimming took off 2 bases at V and 0 bases at J, with 11 bases between the two ends. CDR1 and CDR2 (germline): MDHEN, SYDVKM. This CDR3 reads CASSLATKASYEQYF. CDR3 DNA sequence: TGTGCCAGCAGTTTAGCGACTAAGGCCTCCTACGAGCAGTACTTC.

This chain links TRBV9 with TRBJ1-6, with 7 bases fitting TRBD1. Germline V gene data show CDR1 as SGDLS and CDR2 as YYNGEE. This CDR3 has 14 residues. Germline trimming cut 2 bases from V and 7 bases from J; bases unmatched to any gene: 3. The CDR3 is CASSVTGTNSPLHF. CDR3 nucleotides: TGTGCCAGCAGCGTGACAGGGACGAATTCACCCCTCCACTTT.

This rearrangement joins TRBV19 to TRBJ2-1; D is possibly TRBD2 (7 bases). The V gene's germline CDR1 is LNHDA and CDR2 SQIVND (reference sequence). V was shortened by 5 bases and J by 0 bases, with 17 bases between the two germline ends. CDR3 size: 17 residues. The CDR3 sequence: CASSRGAGSSSYNEQFF. As DNA, the CDR3 is TGTGCCAGTAGTCGGGGGGCGGGATCCAGCTCCTACAATGAGCAGTTCTTC.

This clone turned up a few times. V and J are TRBV19 and TRBJ1-2; D call uncertain. The CDR3 loop spans 16 amino acids. Germline lookup yields CDR1 LNHDA and CDR2 SQIVND (reference sequence). Trimming pared 3 bases from V and 6 bases from J, leaving 20 bases between. DNA for the CDR3: TGTGCCAGTAGTATGACCCCCAGTGGGTGGTTAGATGGCTACACCTTC. Its protein is CASSMTPSGWLDGYTF.

The genes are TRBV5-1 and TRBJ1-1; weak D call: TRBD1 (6 bases). The CDR3 covers 13 residues. V lost 6 bases and J 4 bases, leaving 13 bases between the germline ends. From germline, CDR1 is SGHRS and CDR2 YFSETQ. CDR3 loop: CASNAQGTTEAFF. CDR3 in DNA: TGCGCCAGCAATGCGCAGGGGACCACTGAAGCTTTCTTT.

This sequence joins TRBV7-3 and TRBJ1-6; D gene unclear. Germline V gene sequence: CDR1 SGHTA, CDR2 FQGTGA. The CDR3 has 12 residues. V lost 4 bases, J lost 6 bases, and 4 bases lay in between. The CDR3 loop reads CASSWGNSPLHF. In DNA, the CDR3 is TGTGCCAGCAGCTGGGGTAATTCACCCCTCCACTTT.

The CDR3 protein is CATLGGALNTEAFF. In DNA, the CDR3 is TGTGCCACCCTGGGGGGGGCATTGAACACTGAAGCTTTCTTT. V gene TRBV19 combines with J gene TRBJ1-1; D possibly corresponds to TRBD1 (6 bases). Germline CDR1 reads LNHDA; CDR2 reads SQIVND (reference sequence). This CDR3 comprises 14 residues. Trimming took 10 bases from V and 0 from J, leaving 15 bases between them.

This sequence joins TRBV5-1 and TRBJ1-1; TRBD1 matches 7 bases. There are 14 residues in the CDR3. Per germline, CDR1 SGHRS and CDR2 YFSETQ. V lost 4 bases to trimming and J lost 1 base; unmatched junction nucleotides: 4. The CDR3 nucleotides read TGCGCCAGCAGCGCCGGGACAGCGAACACTGAAGCTTTCTTT. Translation gives CASSAGTANTEAFF.

To note about this clone: Compared with germline, one end of the junction differs, possibly owing to a read error. The rearrangement uses TRBV27 and TRBJ2-7; no definite D call. CDR1 is MNHEY, CDR2 SMNVEV, per germline (reference sequence). The CDR3 contains 14 residues. CDR3 residues: CASSWSQTSDEQYF. CDR3 nucleotides: TGTGCCAGCAGTTGGAGTCAGACCTCCGACGAGCAGTACTTC.

This sequence joins TRBV5-1 and TRBJ1-4, with a weak D call TRBD1 (5 bases). The V end lost 2 bases, the J end lost 4 bases, and 18 bases lay between the germline ends. This CDR3 comprises 17 residues. CDR1 is SGHRS, CDR2 YFSETQ, per germline. The CDR3 loop is CASSLGHLSRSNEKLFF. The CDR3 coding sequence is TGCGCCAGCAGCTTAGGACACCTAAGCCGGAGTAATGAAAAACTGTTTTTT.

The chain has TRBV18 and TRBJ1-2, with D possibly being TRBD1 (6 bases). CDR1 KGHSH and CDR2 LQKENI come from the germline V gene. V was trimmed by 3 bases and J by 8 bases, leaving 16 bases between them. This CDR3 region has 14 residues. Written as DNA, the CDR3 is TGTGCCAGCTCACCGGGACACCTAAAGGCCGGCTACACCTTC. It codes for CASSPGHLKAGYTF. Drawing the rest from reference TRBV18 and TRBJ1-2, the complete variable domain is NAGVMQNPRHLVRRRGQEARLRCSPMKGHSHVYWYRQLPEEGLKFMVYLQKENIIDESGMPKERFSAEFPKEGPSILRIQQVVRGDSAAYFCASSPGHLKAGYTFGSGTRLTVV.

The chain couples TRBV6-5 to TRBJ1-2; no firm D call. There are 15 residues in the CDR3. Germline assignment: CDR1 MNHEY and CDR2 SVGAGI. Trimming cost V 0 bases and J 7 bases, with 15 bases left between them. CDR3 residues: CASSYSWPTGSGYTF. The CDR3 DNA reads TGTGCCAGCAGTTACTCGTGGCCAACCGGGAGTGGCTACACCTTC.

The chain combines TRBV2 with TRBJ1-2; TRBD1 might be the D (5 bases). The CDR3 sequence is 16 residues long. Trimming removed 4 bases at V and 6 bases at J, with 21 bases between. Germline V lookup: CDR1 SNHLY, CDR2 FYNNEI. The CDR3 DNA reads TGTGCCAGCAGTGGAAGTGCGAGGGGCCGCTTACATGGCTACACCTTC. Its protein product is CASSGSARGRLHGYTF.

This chain connects TRBV6-5 to TRBJ2-1; D is undetermined. The V end was cut by 2 bases, the J end by 11 bases, with 7 bases between. The CDR3 runs to 11 residues. Germline-derived CDR1 and CDR2 are MNHEY and SVGAGI. CDR3 DNA sequence: TGTGCCAGCAGTTACAGTTCTAAGCAGTTCTTC. Encoded protein: CASSYSSKQFF.

The V call is TRBV5-1, the J call TRBJ2-7; a possible D gene is TRBD1 (8 bases). With 1 base removed from V and 5 bases from J, the gap between germline ends came to 16 bases. The CDR3 loop spans 15 amino acids. Per germline, CDR1 SGHRS and CDR2 YFSETQ. The CDR3 is CASSLSRTGTNEQYF. In nucleotides, the CDR3 is TGCGCCAGCAGCTTGTCCCGGACAGGGACTAACGAGCAGTACTTC.

The chain has TRBV19 and TRBJ1-2, with 7 bases identical to TRBD1. The junction had 17 bases not matched to a gene; V was cut back by 5 bases and J by 5 bases. The CDR3 runs 17 residues. From germline, CDR1 is LNHDA and CDR2 SQIVND (reference sequence). The CDR3 DNA reads TGTGCCAGTAGTGTGGGGGACAGCTCTCAGGGGTTATATGGCTACACCTTC. Translating gives CASSVGDSSQGLYGYTF.

V is TRBV5-6 and J is TRBJ1-1, with 7 bases identical to TRBD1. V lost 1 base to trimming and J lost 0 bases; unmatched junction nucleotides: 3. The CDR3 covers 15 residues. From germline, CDR1 is SGHDT and CDR2 YYEEEE. CDR3 residues: CASSLRGRMNTEAFF. The DNA of the CDR3 is TGTGCCAGCAGCTTGAGGGGGCGCATGAACACTGAAGCTTTCTTT.

The J gene is TRBJ1-1, the V gene TRBV20-1; D call uncertain. CDR1 DFQATT and CDR2 SNEGSKA come from the germline V gene (reference sequence). The CDR3 totals 11 residues. V was trimmed by 1 base and J by 12 bases, leaving 12 bases between them. The CDR3 DNA reads TGCAGTGCTAGAGCCGACCAGCGTTCTTTCTTT. Its translation is CSARADQRSFF.

This chain links TRBV18 with TRBJ1-5; 9 positions agree with TRBD1. CDR1 is KGHSH and CDR2 is LQKENI in the germline V gene. This CDR3 has 17 amino acids. The V gene end was trimmed by 3 bases and the J gene end by 6 bases; junction bases not matched to a gene: 12. The CDR3 region is CASSPQRGQGVTQPQHF. As DNA, the CDR3 is TGTGCCAGCTCACCCCAAAGGGGACAGGGAGTTACTCAGCCCCAGCATTTT.

The genes are TRBV5-6 and TRBJ2-3; no clear D. V lost 2 bases and J 5 bases, leaving 18 bases between the germline ends. CDR1 is SGHDT and CDR2 is YYEEEE in the germline V gene. The CDR3 runs to 16 residues. The CDR3 bases are TGTGCCAGCAGCTTTCAAAGCCCACTTCAGAAAGATACGCAGTATTTT. Protein sequence: CASSFQSPLQKDTQYF. The complete variable domain, with remaining parts taken from reference TRBV5-6 and TRBJ2-3, reads DAGVTQSPTHLIKTRGQQVTLRCSPKSGHDTVSWYQQALGQGPQFIFQYYEEEERQRGNFPDRFSGHQFPNYSSELNVNALLLGDSALYLCASSFQSPLQKDTQYFGPGTRLTVL.

The CDR3 protein is CASNEGGGSTEAFF. In DNA form, the CDR3 reads TGTGCCAGCAACGAAGGGGGCGGGAGCACTGAAGCTTTCTTT. The rearrangement joins TRBV9 to TRBJ1-1, with 7 bases matching TRBD1. The V segment lost 6 bases and the J segment 4 bases; nucleotides outside the gene matches: 9. Germline-derived CDR1 and CDR2 are SGDLS and YYNGEE. The CDR3 is 14 residues long. Based on the CDR3 plus reference TRBV9 and TRBJ1-1, the full variable domain is DSGVTQTPKHLITATGQRVTLRCSPRSGDLSVYWYQQSLDQGLQFLIQYYNGEERAKGNILERFSAQQFPDLHSELNLSSLELGDSALYFCASNEGGGSTEAFFGQGTRLTVV.

This chain links TRBV7-2 with TRBJ1-6; D is ambiguous. Germline CDR1 and CDR2: SGHTA and FQGNSA. V gave up 5 bases and J gave up 7 bases, with 18 bases separating them. The CDR3 is 16 amino acids. This CDR3 is CASSPDRTLKNSPLHF. DNA for the CDR3: TGTGCCAGCAGCCCCGACCGGACTCTAAAGAATTCACCCCTCCACTTT. The entire variable domain, with the rest obtained from reference TRBV7-2 and TRBJ1-6, is as follows: GAGVSQSPSNKVTEKGKDVELRCDPISGHTALYWYRQSLGQGLEFLIYFQGNSAPDKSGLPSDRFSAERTGGSVSTLTIQRTQQEDSAVYLCASSPDRTLKNSPLHFGNGTRLTVT.

The rearrangement joins TRBV2 to TRBJ2-7, with unresolved D. Trimming shortened V by 1 base and J by 4 bases, and 8 bases separated the two germline ends. Germline CDR1 and CDR2: SNHLY and FYNNEI. The CDR3 runs to 13 residues. The CDR3 DNA reads TGTGCCAGCAGTGAAGGGTGGGCATACGAGCAGTACTTC. It yields the protein CASSEGWAYEQYF.

The chain is built from TRBV4-2 and TRBJ1-2, with D unclear. Germline CDR1 LGHNA, CDR2 YNFKEQ. Trimming pared 1 base from V and 0 bases from J, leaving 12 bases between. The CDR3 runs 16 residues. This chain's CDR3 is CASSQVRTESNYGYTF. The CDR3 DNA sequence: TGTGCCAGCAGCCAAGTTAGGACCGAATCTAACTATGGCTACACCTTC.